This T cell receptor (beta chain) is drawn from a study of blood T cell repertoires in COVID-19. Study-wide context: The samples span acute and convalescent COVID-19 from the United States, Italy and Spain.

Measured with immunoSEQ multiplex PCR; TCRdb has only the in-frame clones, and not every one. The data hold some 300,000 clones, with 90% observed a single time. V trimming: 3 bases; J trimming: 4 bases; junction bases outside the gene matches: 5. CDR1 and CDR2 (germline): LNHDA, SQIVND (reference sequence). The CDR3 runs to 15 residues. The chain recombines TRBV19 with TRBJ1-3, with 8 bases that match TRBD1. Sample: peripheral blood. The clonotype comes from a woman in her 40s with COVID-19, enrolled during active disease. CDR3 coding DNA: TGTGCCAGTAGTATCGTGGGACAGGTCGGAAACACCATATATTTT. Translation gives CASSIVGQVGNTIYF.